A selection of T cell receptor beta chains follows, all from one sample in a study of T cell responses to AZD1222 COVID-19 vaccine. TCRdb's table, derived via immunoSEQ multiplex PCR, lists solely in-frame clones and lacks some. Of some 130,000 clones in the sample, over 85% are singletons; the top ten hold about 6%. The source was peripheral blood, collected on day 0 of AZD1222 vaccination. The receptor set was obtained from an adult in good health. Each CDR3 is given with its conserved first and last residue. Fields, in order: V gene, J gene, clone size, D gene, CDR3 protein, CDR3 DNA. A D gene is named only where the DNA matches it firmly. The size entry is marked missing in some rows and otherwise reads once, few, many or a size class.

V gene: TRBV19
J gene: TRBJ2-3
clone size: .
D gene: .
CDR3 protein: CASSTKVTDTQYF
CDR3 DNA: TGTGCCAGTAGTACCAAAGTCACAGATACGCAGTATTTT

V gene: TRBV7-9
J gene: TRBJ2-7
clone size: once
D gene: TRBD2
CDR3 protein: CASSPASGGYYEQYF
CDR3 DNA: TGTGCCAGCAGCCCGGCTAGCGGGGGATACTACGAGCAGTACTTC

V gene: TRBV6-6
J gene: TRBJ1-5
clone size: .
D gene: .
CDR3 protein: CASSYVTFRPQHF
CDR3 DNA: TGTGCCAGCAGTTACGTCACCTTTCGGCCCCAGCATTTT

V gene: TRBV28
J gene: TRBJ1-5
clone size: .
D gene: .
CDR3 protein: CASTPSRTVGHQPQHF
CDR3 DNA: TGTGCCAGCACCCCCTCTCGGACAGTTGGTCATCAGCCCCAGCATTTT

V gene: TRBV15
J gene: TRBJ1-3
clone size: .
D gene: TRBD1
CDR3 protein: CATSRVQGAISSGNTIYF
CDR3 DNA: TGTGCCACCAGCAGGGTCCAGGGGGCTATCAGCTCTGGAAACACCATATATTTT

V gene: TRBV30
J gene: TRBJ1-3
clone size: .
D gene: .
CDR3 protein: CAWRTPEHDSGNTIYF
CDR3 DNA: TGTGCCTGGAGAACGCCCGAGCACGACTCTGGAAACACCATATATTTT

V gene: TRBV27
J gene: TRBJ1-1
clone size: .
D gene: .
CDR3 protein: CASSLGGHTEAFF
CDR3 DNA: TGTGCCAGCAGTTTAGGGGGCCACACTGAAGCTTTCTTT

V gene: TRBV7-8
J gene: TRBJ1-4
clone size: .
D gene: .
CDR3 protein: CASSHSPGMGGDEKLFF
CDR3 DNA: TGTGCCAGCAGCCACTCACCCGGTATGGGAGGGGATGAAAAACTGTTTTTT

V gene: TRBV4-1
J gene: TRBJ2-7
clone size: .
D gene: .
CDR3 protein: CASSPSLIAPYEQYF
CDR3 DNA: TGCGCCAGCAGCCCTAGCCTCATCGCTCCCTACGAGCAGTACTTC

V gene: TRBV4-2
J gene: TRBJ2-1
clone size: .
D gene: TRBD2
CDR3 protein: CASSQDVAGGYNEQFF
CDR3 DNA: TGTGCCAGCAGCCAAGATGTAGCGGGAGGGTACAATGAGCAGTTCTTC

V gene: TRBV7-6
J gene: TRBJ2-7
clone size: .
D gene: .
CDR3 protein: CASSLAGGSLQNYEQYF
CDR3 DNA: TGTGCCAGCAGCTTAGCGGGAGGTAGCTTACAGAATTACGAGCAGTACTTC

V gene: TRBV7-8
J gene: TRBJ2-6
clone size: .
D gene: .
CDR3 protein: CASSRDSLPSGANVLTF
CDR3 DNA: TGTGCCAGCAGCCGGGACTCCCTCCCCTCTGGGGCCAACGTCCTGACTTTC

V gene: TRBV4-3
J gene: TRBJ1-2
clone size: .
D gene: .
CDR3 protein: CASSQDPGANYGYTF
CDR3 DNA: TGCGCCAGCAGCCAAGATCCAGGGGCGAACTATGGCTACACCTTC

V gene: TRBV4-2
J gene: TRBJ2-5
clone size: .
D gene: .
CDR3 protein: CASSPRVSLKETQYF
CDR3 DNA: TGTGCCAGCAGCCCAAGAGTGTCGCTGAAAGAGACCCAGTACTTC

V gene: TRBV30
J gene: TRBJ2-2
clone size: .
D gene: .
CDR3 protein: CAWSVRGAQTGELFF
CDR3 DNA: TGTGCCTGGAGTGTACGTGGGGCGCAGACCGGGGAGCTGTTTTTT

V gene: TRBV30
J gene: TRBJ2-1
clone size: .
D gene: .
CDR3 protein: CAWRFAPNNEQFF
CDR3 DNA: TGTGCCTGGAGATTCGCCCCGAACAATGAGCAGTTCTTC

V gene: TRBV6-2/TRBV6-3
J gene: TRBJ2-1
clone size: .
D gene: .
CDR3 protein: CASSPDRPYNEQFF
CDR3 DNA: TGTGCCAGCAGCCCCGACAGGCCCTACAATGAGCAGTTCTTC

V gene: TRBV5-1
J gene: TRBJ2-2
clone size: .
D gene: .
CDR3 protein: CASSLSAAAGTGELFF
CDR3 DNA: TGCGCCAGCAGCTTGTCAGCCGCCGCCGGGACCGGGGAGCTGTTTTTT

V gene: TRBV4-1
J gene: TRBJ1-6
clone size: .
D gene: .
CDR3 protein: CASSQEWGMDSPLHF
CDR3 DNA: TGCGCCAGCAGCCAAGAATGGGGAATGGACTCACCCCTCCACTTT

V gene: TRBV27
J gene: TRBJ2-2
clone size: .
D gene: .
CDR3 protein: CASSSGDESGELFF
CDR3 DNA: TGTGCCAGCAGCTCAGGGGATGAGAGCGGGGAGCTGTTTTTT

V gene: TRBV30
J gene: TRBJ2-1
clone size: .
D gene: TRBD2
CDR3 protein: CAWSVGGGRANEQFF
CDR3 DNA: TGTGCCTGGAGTGTAGGGGGCGGGAGGGCCAATGAGCAGTTCTTC

V gene: TRBV28
J gene: TRBJ2-5
clone size: .
D gene: .
CDR3 protein: CASSLQGTRRETQYF
CDR3 DNA: TGTGCCAGCAGTTTACAGGGGACTCGTCGGGAGACCCAGTACTTC

V gene: TRBV27
J gene: TRBJ2-1
clone size: .
D gene: TRBD2
CDR3 protein: CASVNRGSGYNEQFF
CDR3 DNA: TGTGCCAGCGTCAATCGCGGGAGTGGGTACAATGAGCAGTTCTTC

V gene: TRBV2
J gene: TRBJ2-3
clone size: .
D gene: .
CDR3 protein: CASARAGSTDTQYF
CDR3 DNA: TGTGCCAGCGCCCGAGCAGGGAGCACAGATACGCAGTATTTT

V gene: TRBV7-8
J gene: TRBJ1-6
clone size: .
D gene: .
CDR3 protein: CASSLIRDSPLHF
CDR3 DNA: TGTGCCAGCAGCTTAATTAGGGATTCACCCCTCCACTTT

V gene: TRBV6-6
J gene: TRBJ1-2
clone size: .
D gene: .
CDR3 protein: CASSYMRDGYTF
CDR3 DNA: TGTGCCAGCAGTTATATGAGGGATGGCTACACCTTC

V gene: TRBV15
J gene: TRBJ2-7
clone size: .
D gene: .
CDR3 protein: CATSRDEESYEQYF
CDR3 DNA: TGTGCCACCAGCAGAGATGAGGAATCTTACGAGCAGTACTTC

V gene: TRBV19
J gene: TRBJ1-5
clone size: once
D gene: .
CDR3 protein: CASSLQLDSNQPQHF
CDR3 DNA: TGTGCCAGTAGTTTACAGCTAGATAGCAATCAGCCCCAGCATTTT

V gene: TRBV14
J gene: TRBJ2-1
clone size: .
D gene: .
CDR3 protein: CASSRTHGGYNEQFF
CDR3 DNA: TGTGCCAGCAGCCGTACTCACGGAGGGTACAATGAGCAGTTCTTC